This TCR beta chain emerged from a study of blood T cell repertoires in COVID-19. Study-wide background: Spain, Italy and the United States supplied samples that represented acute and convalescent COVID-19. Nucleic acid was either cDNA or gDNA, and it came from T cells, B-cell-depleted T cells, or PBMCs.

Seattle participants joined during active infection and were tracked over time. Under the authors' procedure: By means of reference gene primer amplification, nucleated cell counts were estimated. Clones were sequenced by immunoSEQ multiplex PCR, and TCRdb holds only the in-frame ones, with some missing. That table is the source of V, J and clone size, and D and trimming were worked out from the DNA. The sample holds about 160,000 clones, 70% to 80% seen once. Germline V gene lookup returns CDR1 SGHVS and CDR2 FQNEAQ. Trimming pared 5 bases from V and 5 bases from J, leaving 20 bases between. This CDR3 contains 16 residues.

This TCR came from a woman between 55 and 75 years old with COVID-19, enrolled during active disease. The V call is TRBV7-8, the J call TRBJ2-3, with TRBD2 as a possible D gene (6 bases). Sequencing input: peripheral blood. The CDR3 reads CASSPQTSQLGDTQYF. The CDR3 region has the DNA TGTGCCAGCAGCCCTCAGACTAGTCAATTGGGAGATACGCAGTATTTT.